The 9 T cell receptor beta chains given below trace back to one sample, sequenced in a study of blood T cell repertoires in COVID-19 (dated by TCRdb to between 2020 and 2021). The library relied on the immunoSEQ multiplex PCR assay. TCRdb mirrors the immuneACCESS table, restricted to in-frame sequences. Some clones are absent from its copies; in checked studies, under half trace to an unresolved V gene, and the reason for the others is unknown. The table for this sample lists 120,000 or so clones; around 81% of them were counted only once. The ten largest account for under 4.5% of the sample. The specimen sequenced was peripheral blood. Receptors originate from a woman between 45 and 60 years old with acute or convalescent COVID-19.

This chain joins TRBV4-1 and TRBJ1-1, with 9 bases fitting TRBD1. The CDR3 length is 16 residues. The V and J ends lost 0 bases and 5 bases, in that order; junction bases with no gene match: 7. Germline V lookup: CDR1 MGHRA, CDR2 YSYEKL. CDR3 residues: CASSQDEGTGRTEAFF. The CDR3 nucleotides are TGCGCCAGCAGCCAAGATGAAGGGACAGGGAGGACTGAAGCTTTCTTT.

V is TRBV7-8 and J is TRBJ2-1; 10 bases align to TRBD2. Per germline, CDR1 SGHVS and CDR2 FQNEAQ. This CDR3 comprises 15 residues. With 5 bases clipped from V and 3 bases from J, the junction kept 4 bases outside the gene matches. The DNA for the CDR3 is TGTGCCAGCAGCGAAACTAGCGGGATCTACAATGAGCAGTTCTTC. Translated, it gives CASSETSGIYNEQFF.

The CDR3 loop is CASSLGTWADTQYF. The CDR3, as DNA: TGTGCCAGCAGCTTGGGGACTTGGGCAGATACGCAGTATTTT. This rearrangement joins TRBV7-2 to TRBJ2-3; D possibly corresponds to TRBD2 (6 bases). Trimming left V 3 bases short and J 4 bases short, with 11 bases between. The CDR3 sequence is 14 residues long. CDR1 and CDR2 from the germline V gene are SGHTA and FQGNSA.

The chain employs TRBV11-2 and TRBJ2-7; 8 nucleotides match TRBD1. The CDR3 is 16 residues long. Germline-derived CDR1 and CDR2 are SGHAT and FQNNGV. The V and J ends lost 4 bases and 4 bases, in that order; junction bases with no gene match: 12. The CDR3 sequence is CASSSIRDRKQYEQYF. Here the CDR3 DNA reads TGTGCCAGCAGCTCGATCCGGGACAGGAAACAGTACGAGCAGTACTTC.

The DNA of the CDR3 is TGTGCCAGCAGCGTATCCCCTGAGTTCGAGACCCAGTACTTC. This sequence encodes CASSVSPEFETQYF. The chain recombines TRBV9 with TRBJ2-5; D not resolved. Trimming pared 1 base from V and 5 bases from J, leaving 12 bases between. The CDR3 has 14 residues. Germline loops: CDR1 SGDLS, CDR2 YYNGEE. The entire variable domain, with the rest obtained from reference TRBV9 and TRBJ2-5, is as follows: DSGVTQTPKHLITATGQRVTLRCSPRSGDLSVYWYQQSLDQGLQFLIQYYNGEERAKGNILERFSAQQFPDLHSELNLSSLELGDSALYFCASSVSPEFETQYFGPGTRLLVL.

The chain is built from TRBV6-5 and TRBJ2-1; TRBD2 matches 11 bases. Per germline, CDR1 MNHEY and CDR2 SVGAGI. The CDR3 is made up of 16 amino acids. Trimming at V came to 2 bases and at J to 8 bases, leaving 8 bases not matched to a gene. CDR3 sequence reads: CASSYGTSGGGDEQFF. CDR3 coding DNA: TGTGCCAGCAGTTACGGCACTAGCGGGGGTGGAGATGAGCAGTTCTTC.

This chain links TRBV10-3 with TRBJ2-7, with TRBD2 matching 9 bases. Germline lookup yields CDR1 ENHRY and CDR2 SYGVKD. Unmatched junction bases numbered 6, after V lost 6 bases and J lost 0 bases. The CDR3 has 15 residues. The CDR3 sequence: CAISGLAQSSYEQYF. Written as DNA, the CDR3 is TGTGCCATCAGCGGACTAGCGCAGAGCTCCTACGAGCAGTACTTC.

This clone was picked up one time. V gene TRBV6-1 combines with J gene TRBJ1-5; no definite D call. Germline CDR1 is MNHNS and CDR2 is SASEGT. V shed 2 bases and J shed 6 bases, with 11 bases lying between them. This CDR3 contains 14 residues. CDR3 sequence: CASSEREEGQPQHF. Written as DNA, the CDR3 is TGTGCCAGCAGTGAACGGGAGGAAGGTCAGCCCCAGCATTTT.

The chain combines TRBV19 with TRBJ2-1, with D tentatively TRBD2 (5 bases). CDR1 LNHDA and CDR2 SQIVND come from the germline V gene (reference sequence). Trimming stripped 3 bases from V and 0 bases from J, with 15 bases between. The CDR3 contains 17 residues. CDR3 in amino acids: CASSIMSSGSSYNEQFF. DNA of the CDR3: TGTGCCAGTAGTATTATGTCGAGCGGAAGCTCCTACAATGAGCAGTTCTTC.